These 7 T cell receptor beta chains originate from one sample sequenced in a study of immune characterization of retroperitoneal liposarcoma. TCRdb re-derived calls from the PCR reads in MiXCR, one entry per CDR3 protein. The data show roughly 4,000 distinct CDR3 sequences, 30% to 40% seen once. Sequencing was carried out using tumor tissue. The receptors originated from a male donor with retroperitoneal liposarcoma.

V usage is TRBV6-1 and J usage is TRBJ2-4; D uncertain. The tail of the sequence fits TRBJ2-7 better, so the J call may be wrong. From germline, CDR1 is MNHNS and CDR2 SASEGT. The CDR3 is 11 residues long. The CDR3 reads CASSESYEQYF. The CDR3 DNA is TGTGCCAGCAGTGAAAGCTACGAGCAGTACTTC.

A single count supports this clonotype. This chain uses TRBV14 with TRBJ2-1; D possibly corresponds to TRBD1 (5 bases). V lost 5 bases to trimming and J lost 7 bases, with 18 bases between them. This CDR3 has 15 amino acids. Germline V lookup: CDR1 SGHDN, CDR2 FVKESK. CDR3 loop: CASSSIWPGQNEQFF. DNA of the CDR3: TGTGCCAGCAGCTCCATTTGGCCAGGGCAAAATGAGCAGTTCTTC.

The genes are TRBV6-6 and TRBJ2-1, with D possibly being TRBD2 (5 bases). The CDR3 extends over 13 amino acids. CDR1 and CDR2 from the germline V gene are MNHNY and SVGAGI (reference sequence). Trimming left V 8 bases short and J 10 bases short, with 18 bases between. The chain's CDR3 is CASGGLLMYEQFF. CDR3 DNA sequence: TGTGCCAGCGGAGGCCTCCTTATGTACGAGCAGTTCTTC.

This clonotype has a count of ten or more. The chain couples TRBV7-9 to TRBJ2-1, with 9 bases fitting TRBD1. The J call may be faulty, since TRBJ2-7 better matches the DNA end. Germline-derived CDR1 and CDR2 are SEHNR and FQNEAQ (reference sequence). The length of the CDR3 is 16 residues. The CDR3 coding sequence is TGTGCCAGCAGTGGGACGGACAGGGGCGACTACAATGAGCAGTACTTC. This codes for CASSGTDRGDYNEQYF.

V usage is TRBV11-3 and J usage is TRBJ2-5, with 9 bases aligning to TRBD2. From germline, CDR1 is SGHNT and CDR2 YENEEA. Trimming removed 1 base from V and 3 bases from J; junction bases left unmatched: 3. There are 15 residues in the CDR3. The chain's CDR3 is CASSLVIAGEETQYF. DNA of the CDR3: TGTGCCAGCAGCTTAGTAATAGCGGGAGAAGAGACCCAGTACTTC. Filled out from reference TRBV11-3 and TRBJ2-5, the complete variable domain reads EAGVVQSPRYKIIEKKQPVAFWCNPISGHNTLYWYLQNLGQGPELLIRYENEEAVDDSQLPKDRFSAERLKGVDSTLKIQPAELGDSAVYLCASSLVIAGEETQYFGPGTRLLVL.

This chain joins TRBV6-1 and TRBJ2-1, with 8 bases fitting TRBD2. Near its end, the DNA agrees better with TRBJ2-5, so the J call may be wrong. This CDR3 region has 14 residues. Germline CDR1 MNHNS, CDR2 SASEGT. This CDR3 reads CASKVSGGQETQYF. The CDR3 nucleotides are TGTGCCAGCAAGGTTTCGGGGGGGCAAGAGACCCAGTACTTC.

The rearrangement links TRBV27 to TRBJ1-5, with 7 positions matching TRBD1. The CDR3 consists of 14 residues. The V gene's germline CDR1 is MNHEY and CDR2 SMNVEV (reference sequence). V lost 3 bases, J lost 2 bases, and 1 base stayed unmatched. The CDR3 bases are TGTGCCAGCAGTTTGACAGGGCGCAATCAGCCCCAGCATTTT. It translates to CASSLTGRNQPQHF.